This T cell receptor beta chain comes out of a study of molecular identifiers for immune sequencing clone quantification. In the study overall: For replicates, RNA isolated from approximately 20,000 or 100,000 naive CD8 cells was divided into five portions, of which four were sequenced.

TCRdb recomputed calls from the PCR reads with MiXCR, one row per CDR3 protein. The sample consists of 40,000 to 65,000 distinct CDR3 sequences, approximately 34% of them appearing once. Study-level results: Whereas naive cells kept under 1% of molecules in clones above 20 RNA copies, such clones held over 98% in effectors.

The CDR3 runs 16 residues. Germline V gene sequence: CDR1 SGHDN, CDR2 FVKESK. Trimming took off 2 bases at V and 2 bases at J, with 13 bases between the two ends. The sorting of naive CD8 T cells used the CD8+CD4-CCR7+CD45RA+ phenotype. About this clonotype itself: Its antigen is undetermined.

The rearrangement links TRBV14 to TRBJ1-5, with unresolved D. The TCR comes from a human donor in good health. Some libraries in this study had Jurkat cell RNA spiked in. The sequenced material came from naive CD8+ T cells from blood, with Jurkat cell RNA spiked in. Subset in this sample: FACS-sorted CD8+CD4-CCR7+CD45RA+ naive T cells. The CDR3 region is CASSQRTWVGNQPQHF. CDR3 DNA sequence: TGTGCCAGCAGCCAAAGGACGTGGGTTGGCAATCAGCCCCAGCATTTT.